The next 32 T cell receptor beta chains were all read from a single sample in a study of blood T cell repertoires in COVID-19. Method: immunoSEQ multiplex PCR; TCRdb's copy keeps in-frame clones and lacks some. The table has approximately 76,000 clones, around 91% seen once. The sample was peripheral blood. The receptors were gathered from a human donor in a cohort sampled during active COVID-19.

The V call is TRBV9, the J call TRBJ1-1; TRBD1 might be the D (5 bases). The V gene lost 4 bases and the J gene lost 6 bases, with 16 bases spanning the gap. The CDR3 sequence is 14 residues long. Germline loops: CDR1 SGDLS, CDR2 YYNGEE. CDR3 coding DNA: TGTGCCAGCAGCCCCTTTGGGGGGATTCCTGAAGCTTTCTTT. Residues: CASSPFGGIPEAFF.

The chain is built from TRBV7-2 and TRBJ2-7, with 10 bases fitting TRBD2. Trimming took 0 bases from V and 2 from J; bases not matched to a gene: 4. Germline V lookup: CDR1 SGHTA, CDR2 FQGNSA. The CDR3 is 16 amino acids. This CDR3 reads CASSLASGGAAYEQYF. The CDR3 DNA follows: TGTGCCAGCAGCTTAGCAAGCGGGGGGGCCGCCTACGAGCAGTACTTC.

J is TRBJ2-5 and V is TRBV27, with 8 positions matching TRBD1. The germline CDR1 and CDR2 sequences are MNHEY and SMNVEV (reference sequence). The CDR3 totals 16 residues. The V gene end was trimmed by 5 bases and the J gene end by 5 bases; junction bases not matched to a gene: 13. As DNA, the CDR3 is TGTGCCAGCAGTCCTCCACCCGACAGGGGCGGGGAGACCCAGTACTTC. It yields the protein CASSPPPDRGGETQYF.

J is TRBJ2-3 and V is TRBV28; the match to TRBD2 covers 14 bases. J was trimmed by 4 bases and V by 5 bases; bases with no gene match: 5. The CDR3 runs 16 residues. The germline CDR1 and CDR2 sequences are MDHEN and SYDVKM. CDR3 loop: CASSLGTSGGSDTQYF. CDR3 nucleotide sequence: TGTGCCAGCAGTCTGGGGACTAGCGGGGGATCAGATACGCAGTATTTT.

This clone has just one count. The chain couples TRBV15 to TRBJ1-2, with D possibly TRBD1 on 6 matching bases. The V end was cut by 5 bases, the J end by 7 bases, with 11 bases between. The CDR3 covers 12 residues. Germline CDR1 reads LNHNV; CDR2 reads YYDKDF (reference sequence). The CDR3 DNA follows: TGTGCCACCAGCGCAGGGGTTCGTGGCTACACCTTC. Translating gives CATSAGVRGYTF.

V and J are TRBV14 and TRBJ2-7; TRBD1 is a possible D gene (5 bases). Trimming pared 0 bases from V and 0 bases from J, leaving 9 bases between. Germline loops: CDR1 SGHDN, CDR2 FVKESK. This CDR3 has 15 amino acids. Written as DNA, the CDR3 is TGTGCCAGCAGCCAAGATGACAGAAGCTCCTACGAGCAGTACTTC. Residues: CASSQDDRSSYEQYF.

The chain combines TRBV27 with TRBJ2-7; the D is unclear. The CDR3 runs to 15 residues. V was pared by 0 bases and J by 1 base, with 10 bases between. CDR1 and CDR2 (germline): MNHEY, SMNVEV (reference sequence). CDR3 residues: CASSLSAVASYEQYF. CDR3 bases: TGTGCCAGCAGTTTATCGGCCGTTGCTTCCTACGAGCAGTACTTC.

The chain carries TRBV4-3 and TRBJ1-1; D remains ambiguous. CDR1 is LGHNA, CDR2 YSLEER, per germline. This CDR3 comprises 15 residues. Trimming shortened V by 0 bases and J by 3 bases, and 11 bases separated the two germline ends. The CDR3 loop reads CASSQDPGGYTEAFF. The CDR3 nucleotides read TGCGCCAGCAGCCAAGATCCCGGAGGGTACACTGAAGCTTTCTTT.

The rearrangement joins TRBV19 to TRBJ2-3; TRBD1 agrees at 11 bases. Germline CDR1 and CDR2: LNHDA and SQIVND (reference sequence). V lost 5 bases to trimming and J lost 4 bases; unmatched junction nucleotides: 5. The CDR3 extends over 15 amino acids. The CDR3 reads CASSYRTGGSDTQYF. The CDR3 nucleotides read TGTGCCAGTAGTTACAGGACAGGGGGCTCAGATACGCAGTATTTT.

V gene TRBV5-4 combines with J gene TRBJ2-5, with D uncertain. The DNA end is more similar to TRBJ2-7, so the J call may be wrong. From germline, CDR1 is SGHNT and CDR2 YYREEE (reference sequence). CDR3 length: 11 residues. The CDR3 here is CASSLMGEQYF. The CDR3 nucleotides are TGTGCCAGCAGCTTGATGGGCGAGCAGTACTTC.

The chain employs TRBV10-3 and TRBJ1-2; TRBD1 aligns across 7 bases. The CDR3 sequence is 13 residues long. Per germline, CDR1 ENHRY and CDR2 SYGVKD. The V segment lost 4 bases and the J segment 8 bases; nucleotides outside the gene matches: 7. As DNA, the CDR3 is TGTGCCATCAGTGGGACAGGATTGGAAGGCTACACCTTC. Protein: CAISGTGLEGYTF.

This clone was counted a few times. V gene TRBV5-1 combines with J gene TRBJ2-7; perhaps TRBD2 as D (5 bases). CDR1 is SGHRS and CDR2 is YFSETQ in the germline V gene. Trimming shortened V by 4 bases and J by 2 bases, and 16 bases separated the two germline ends. The CDR3 consists of 15 residues. The CDR3 loop is CASSGLAGVPYEQYF. For the CDR3, the DNA is TGCGCCAGCAGCGGATTGGCCGGGGTCCCCTACGAGCAGTACTTC.

The J gene is TRBJ2-2, the V gene TRBV10-3; no definite D call. V lost 4 bases and J 4 bases, leaving 13 bases between the germline ends. This CDR3 contains 15 residues. Germline V gene data show CDR1 as ENHRY and CDR2 as SYGVKD. This chain's CDR3 is CAISGHHETTGELFF. CDR3 bases: TGTGCCATCAGTGGACATCACGAAACCACCGGGGAGCTGTTTTTT.

The V gene is TRBV12-3 or TRBV12-4, the J gene TRBJ1-5, with no clear D. The germline V and J ends were trimmed by 3 bases and 2 bases, with 5 bases remaining between them. The CDR3 consists of 13 residues. CDR3 sequence reads: CASSFGGNQPQHF. CDR3 DNA: TGTGCCAGCAGTTTCGGAGGCAATCAGCCCCAGCATTTT.

The V gene is TRBV3-1 (or the pseudogene TRBV3-2), the J gene TRBJ2-7; TRBD2 aligns across 7 bases. Germline CDR1 LGHDT, CDR2 YNNKEL (reference sequence). The J segment lost 3 bases and the V segment lost 1 base, leaving 0 bases of the junction unmatched. CDR3 size: 13 residues. The CDR3 spells CASSQAGGYEQYF. In DNA, the CDR3 is TGTGCCAGCAGCCAAGCGGGGGGCTACGAGCAGTACTTC.

The chain carries TRBV19 and TRBJ2-7; D is undetermined. This CDR3 region has 14 residues. Trimming stripped 1 base from V and 7 bases from J, with 14 bases between. Germline-derived CDR1 and CDR2 are LNHDA and SQIVND (reference sequence). The CDR3 DNA reads TGTGCCAGTAGTATAGGTAGCAACCTTCGAGAGCAGTACTTC. This gives the protein CASSIGSNLREQYF.

A word on this clone: The CDR3 does not end in the conserved phenylalanine or tryptophan, so this is likely a read error. Because the CDR3's place on the DNA is in doubt, the DNA is left out and the CDR3 is given as listed by TCRdb. V gene TRBV15 combines with J gene TRBJ1-1; the table assigns TRBD1, which was not confirmed against the DNA. The germline V gene encodes CDR1 LNHNV and CDR2 YYDKDF (reference sequence). 12 amino acids form the CDR3, both terminal residues included. The CDR3 spells CATSRDCRTGPR.

The chain has TRBV6-6 and TRBJ1-4; the D is unclear. Germline V CDR1 and CDR2: MNHNY, SVGAGI (reference sequence). The V gene lost 5 bases and the J gene lost 5 bases, with 9 bases spanning the gap. The CDR3 consists of 13 residues. The CDR3 DNA reads TGTGCCAGCAGTCCTAGGGAGAATGAAAAACTGTTTTTT. It translates to CASSPRENEKLFF.

The rearrangement uses TRBV5-6 and TRBJ2-7, with a possible D match to TRBD1 (5 bases). The V and J ends lost 3 bases and 4 bases respectively, with 11 bases between them. Germline V gene lookup returns CDR1 SGHDT and CDR2 YYEEEE. This CDR3 spans 13 amino acids. As DNA, the CDR3 is TGTGCCAGCAGCTCTGGACGGACATACGAGCAGTACTTC. Protein product: CASSSGRTYEQYF.

This clone was observed a single time. The chain joins TRBV9 to TRBJ1-1, with 7 positions matching TRBD1. CDR1 SGDLS and CDR2 YYNGEE come from the germline V gene. The CDR3 is made up of 14 amino acids. The trim removed 4 bases at V and 1 base at J, leaving 4 bases unmatched. CDR3 in amino acids: CASSLRGENTEAFF. CDR3 DNA sequence: TGTGCCAGCAGCCTCAGGGGGGAGAACACTGAAGCTTTCTTT.

The table lists this clone with a count of one. The CDR3 sequence: CASSSNRLAGGAYEQYF. The CDR3 nucleotides are TGTGCCAGCAGCTCGAACCGACTAGCGGGGGGAGCCTACGAGCAGTACTTC. This chain links TRBV11-2 with TRBJ2-7; 13 nucleotides align to TRBD2. The V gene's germline CDR1 is SGHAT and CDR2 FQNNGV. This CDR3 has 17 residues. V was clipped by 4 bases and J by 2 bases; unmatched bases: 8.

The CDR3 coding sequence is TGTGCCAGCTCTGGGTGGAGGAAACAAGGGCAACACGAGCAGTACTTC. Translation: CASSGWRKQGQHEQYF. V usage is TRBV14 and J usage is TRBJ2-7; possible D gene TRBD2, 5 bases. Germline CDR1 is SGHDN and CDR2 is FVKESK. The CDR3 extends over 16 amino acids. The ends were cut back, 8 bases at V and 5 bases at J, with 25 bases in the middle.

The rearrangement joins TRBV11-2 to TRBJ2-7; a possible D gene is TRBD1 (6 bases). In germline, CDR1 is SGHAT, CDR2 FQNNGV. CDR3 size: 14 residues. The V and J ends lost 5 bases and 2 bases respectively, with 13 bases between them. The CDR3 coding sequence is TGTGCCAGCAGCACACTACAGGGCGCCTACGAGCAGTACTTC. It is translated as CASSTLQGAYEQYF.

The chain combines TRBV7-9 with TRBJ2-5; D gene uncertain. The germline V gene encodes CDR1 SEHNR and CDR2 FQNEAQ (reference sequence). The CDR3 contains 13 residues. Trimming stripped 3 bases from V and 5 bases from J, with 10 bases between. The CDR3 DNA reads TGTGCCAGCAGCTTGAACAGCCAGGAGACCCAGTACTTC. Translation gives CASSLNSQETQYF.

This clone has a single count. The rearrangement links TRBV5-1 to TRBJ1-2; TRBD1 aligns across 7 bases. There are 16 residues in the CDR3. Trimming removed 4 bases from V and 1 base from J; junction bases left unmatched: 10. From germline, CDR1 is SGHRS and CDR2 YFSETQ. In DNA form, the CDR3 reads TGCGCCAGCAGCCCAACACTACAGGGGATTAACTATGGCTACACCTTC. This encodes CASSPTLQGINYGYTF.

This chain connects TRBV4-2 to TRBJ1-6; no firm D call. The V and J ends lost 0 bases and 7 bases respectively, with 4 bases between them. Per the germline V gene, CDR1 is LGHNA and CDR2 is YNFKEQ. The CDR3 runs 13 residues. CDR3 sequence: CASSQDINSPLHF. Written as DNA, the CDR3 is TGTGCCAGCAGCCAAGATATCAATTCACCCCTCCACTTT.

V and J are TRBV5-1 and TRBJ2-6, with D maybe TRBD2 (6 bases). V was shortened by 4 bases and J by 0 bases, with 8 bases between the two germline ends. The CDR3 extends over 15 amino acids. In germline, CDR1 is SGHRS, CDR2 YFSETQ. The CDR3 loop reads CASSLTSSGANVLTF. The CDR3 region has the DNA TGCGCCAGCAGCCTGACTAGCTCTGGGGCCAACGTCCTGACTTTC.

The chain has TRBV11-2 and TRBJ2-1; 8 nucleotides align to TRBD2. The length of the CDR3 is 16 residues. The trim removed 6 bases at V and 0 bases at J, leaving 7 bases unmatched. CDR1 and CDR2 (germline): SGHAT, FQNNGV. This CDR3 reads CASSTSRGGSYNEQFF. The CDR3 region has the DNA TGTGCCAGCAGTACCAGCCGGGGGGGCTCCTACAATGAGCAGTTCTTC. The whole variable domain, remainder taken from reference TRBV11-2 and TRBJ2-1, is EAGVAQSPRYKIIEKRQSVAFWCNPISGHATLYWYQQILGQGPKLLIQFQNNGVVDDSQLPKDRFSAERLKGVDSTLKIQPAKLEDSAVYLCASSTSRGGSYNEQFFGPGTRLTVL.

The chain recombines TRBV7-2 with TRBJ2-3, with a weak D call TRBD2 (5 bases). Between the trimmed V and J ends, which lost 0 bases and 1 base, there was a span of 8 bases. This CDR3 spans 15 amino acids. Germline-derived CDR1 and CDR2 are SGHTA and FQGNSA. The CDR3 spells CASSLAGERTDTQYF. The CDR3 DNA reads as TGTGCCAGCAGCTTAGCCGGGGAACGCACAGATACGCAGTATTTT.

This chain connects TRBV11-2 to TRBJ1-1; D is possibly TRBD1 (5 bases). Germline V gene lookup returns CDR1 SGHAT and CDR2 FQNNGV. The CDR3 length is 15 residues. V was trimmed by 8 bases and J by 0 bases, leaving 16 bases between them. CDR3 in DNA: TGTGCCAGCGTCACAAGGAGGGGCATGAACACTGAAGCTTTCTTT. Protein product: CASVTRRGMNTEAFF.

CDR3 bases: TGTGCCATCAGCCAGCCGACAGGGTTAAAGGAAGGCTACACCTTC. Its translation is CAISQPTGLKEGYTF. The V gene is TRBV10-3, the J gene TRBJ1-2, with 7 bases lining up with TRBD1. V was pared by 6 bases and J by 8 bases, with 15 bases of the junction left unmatched. Germline V gives CDR1 ENHRY, CDR2 SYGVKD. This CDR3 comprises 15 residues.

A single count supports this clone. The CDR3 DNA reads as TGTGCCAGCAGCCGTGGGGTTAAACGGGATGAAGCTTTCTTT. It yields the protein CASSRGVKRDEAFF. This rearrangement joins TRBV9 to TRBJ1-1; D not certain. There are 14 residues in the CDR3. Germline CDR1 and CDR2: SGDLS and YYNGEE. The ends were cut back, 4 bases at V and 7 bases at J, with 17 bases in the middle.